The 9 T cell receptor beta chains reported below all come from one sample, sequenced in a study of shared clonotypes between healthy human individuals. Method: immunoSEQ multiplex PCR; TCRdb's copy keeps in-frame clones and lacks some. The table lists roughly 700,000 clones, about 74% of them singletons, with around 1.6% in the top ten. Sequenced input: memory CD4+ T cells sorted from blood. Subset reported: CD45RA-negative fraction. The receptor source for this set is a woman in her twenties or thirties in good health.

The rearrangement joins TRBV7-9 to TRBJ1-2; D remains ambiguous. This CDR3 comprises 13 residues. Trimming pared 5 bases from V and 8 bases from J, leaving 15 bases between. The germline CDR1 and CDR2 sequences are SEHNR and FQNEAQ (reference sequence). The CDR3 here is CASSDLGIEGYTF. The DNA for the CDR3 is TGTGCCAGCAGCGACCTGGGGATCGAGGGCTACACCTTC.

This clone appeared a few times. The genes are TRBV4-1 and TRBJ2-2, with D hard to call. Trimming took off 4 bases at V and 1 base at J, with 7 bases between the two ends. Per the germline V gene, CDR1 is MGHRA and CDR2 is YSYEKL. This CDR3 has 14 amino acids. This CDR3 reads CASSRTVNTGELFF. DNA of the CDR3: TGCGCCAGCAGCCGGACGGTGAACACCGGGGAGCTGTTTTTT.

This rearrangement joins TRBV28 to TRBJ2-3; TRBD1 matches at 7 bases. The length of the CDR3 is 15 residues. The trim removed 6 bases at V and 3 bases at J, leaving 9 bases unmatched. In germline, CDR1 is MDHEN, CDR2 SYDVKM. CDR3: CASSQFGQVTDTQYF. Written as DNA, the CDR3 is TGTGCCAGCAGCCAATTTGGACAGGTAACAGATACGCAGTATTTT.

The chain employs TRBV5-1 and TRBJ1-4; tentatively, D is TRBD1 (5 bases). This CDR3 is built from 15 residues. Looked up from germline, CDR1 is SGHRS and CDR2 is YFSETQ. V lost 6 bases to trimming and J lost 8 bases, with 20 bases between them. The CDR3, as DNA: TGCGCCAGCAAGCCTTCCGGGAAAGGGGAGGAAAAACTGTTTTTT. Its protein is CASKPSGKGEEKLFF.

This chain connects TRBV9 to TRBJ2-2; TRBD2 matches 12 bases. The germline V gene has CDR1 SGDLS and CDR2 YYNGEE. The CDR3 covers 17 residues. The V and J ends lost 0 bases and 5 bases, in that order; junction bases with no gene match: 5. CDR3 DNA: TGTGCCAGCAGCGTAGGGCCTAGCGGGAGGGGAACCGGGGAGCTGTTTTTT. This codes for CASSVGPSGRGTGELFF. The variable domain in full, with the rest retrieved from reference TRBV9 and TRBJ2-2, is DSGVTQTPKHLITATGQRVTLRCSPRSGDLSVYWYQQSLDQGLQFLIQYYNGEERAKGNILERFSAQQFPDLHSELNLSSLELGDSALYFCASSVGPSGRGTGELFFGEGSRLTVL.

This chain connects TRBV11-2 to TRBJ1-5, with D possibly being TRBD1 (5 bases). Germline V gene lookup returns CDR1 SGHAT and CDR2 FQNNGV. Trimming stripped 1 base from V and 4 bases from J, with 14 bases between. The CDR3 extends over 16 amino acids. The CDR3 sequence: CASSLGNRGLNQPQHF. CDR3 nucleotide sequence: TGTGCCAGCAGCTTAGGCAACCGGGGCCTTAATCAGCCCCAGCATTTT.

V usage is TRBV11-1 and J usage is TRBJ2-3; no clear D. Trimming cost V 4 bases and J 0 bases, with 11 bases left between them. Looked up from germline, CDR1 is SGHAT and CDR2 is FQDESV (reference sequence). CDR3 size: 15 residues. The CDR3 loop is CASSSSPVSTDTQYF. The DNA of the CDR3 is TGTGCCAGCAGCTCAAGTCCTGTTAGCACAGATACGCAGTATTTT.

V and J are TRBV14 and TRBJ2-2, with 8 bases lining up with TRBD2. The germline gives CDR1 SGHDN, CDR2 FVKESK. V lost 4 bases to trimming and J lost 9 bases; unmatched junction nucleotides: 13. This CDR3 region has 16 residues. The CDR3 reads CASSPRAGVLFRELFF. CDR3 in DNA: TGTGCCAGCAGCCCGAGAGCGGGAGTGTTATTCCGGGAGCTGTTTTTT.

The chain recombines TRBV2 with TRBJ1-1; a weak D match, TRBD1 (6 bases). Germline V lookup: CDR1 SNHLY, CDR2 FYNNEI. The CDR3 is 12 residues long. Between the trimmed V and J ends, which lost 4 bases and 10 bases, there was a span of 13 bases. CDR3 DNA sequence: TGTGCCAGCAGTGGGACAGACCAGGGAGCTTTCTTT. This codes for CASSGTDQGAFF.